This T cell receptor beta chain was retrieved from a study of cytomegalovirus exposure and HLA in healthy donors (dated by TCRdb to the late 2010s). Turning to the overall study: In an earlier analysis of 587 of the donors, 276 Gb of sequence data and 117 million unique TCR beta sequences from some 170 million T cells were reported. The genetic ancestry cluster associated with self-reported Caucasian donors included 81% of the roughly 410 genotyped donors. The number of typed donors differed by locus: roughly 620-630 for A, B, C, DRB1 and DQB1; 522 for DQA1; 606 for DPA1; and 400 to 480 for DPB1. In the later analysis, no new phenotypic data were used to find candidate immune exposures; instead, reliance was placed on TCR beta sequences and their occurrence across donors. Donor age, sex, ethnicity and CMV serostatus were compiled together with the repertoire data. About five DR-DQ haplotypes were handled as single units for association and clustering because linkage in the cohort was strong. High-throughput TCR immunosequencing, statistical association of individual TCRs with disease status, and machine learning were combined to predict cytomegalovirus infection status. In a later analysis, previously published TCR beta repertoires from roughly 710 donors were re-analyzed and high-resolution HLA genotyping was added so that TCR occurrence patterns could be studied. Using immunosequencing, the study profiled T cell repertoires from roughly 650 subjects and related those repertoires to cytomegalovirus serostatus. Along with the 666-subject first cohort, a separate validation cohort of over a hundred different subjects was used. Genome-wide SNP genotypes for about 65% of the roughly 670 donors were used in a later genetic analysis, which treated that subset as a discovery cohort. The study aimed to test whether cataloging public T cell receptors could reveal signatures of past pathogen exposure. An earlier analysis of 587 of the donors used high-throughput TCR beta sequencing to judge whether each TCR beta V gene segment behaved as functional or pseudogenic. An early release that covered about 600 HLA-typed donors contained about 300 gigabases of sequencing data and some 87 million unique TCR sequences. Across 398 genotyped donors of the cohort, an average of approximately 240,000 unique TCR beta nucleotide sequences per donor were sequenced, and 15% to 20% of those sequences were non-productive. Every discovery cohort repertoire had been produced on one sequencing platform. HLA typing covered class I and class II loci at four-digit resolution.

The library was obtained by the immunoSEQ multiplex PCR assay. The multiplex PCR relied on a mix of 60 forward primers for TCR Vbeta segments and 13 reverse primers for TCR Jbeta segments. The CDR3 region of rearranged TCR beta genes was amplified from genomic DNA with a multiplex PCR assay. On the Illumina HiSeq System, the amplified TCR beta libraries were sequenced as 87-base-pair reads. In the source study's methods: In a later analysis, 80 million or so unique TCR beta chains were counted across the 500 to 850 repertoires, and around 11 million of these chains were shared by at least two donors. Raw reads were error-corrected and collapsed into unique sequences by a nearest-neighbor algorithm in which closely related sequences were merged to remove PCR and sequencing errors. To assign V, D and J gene segments, CDR3 sequences were aligned to IMGT reference sequences. For a sequence to be retained, at least a six-nucleotide match to both a V gene segment and a J gene segment was required. Rearrangements were called productive when the CDR3 lacked stop codons and stayed in frame with V and J; all others were non-productive. CDR3 was defined according to IMGT convention as the region running from the second conserved V-encoded cysteine to the conserved J-encoded phenylalanine. The earlier analysis of about 560 of the donors excluded any sequence lacking an unambiguous match to a single V gene segment. An earlier analysis of 500 to 700 of the donors classified V segments as functional when productive rearrangements were above 56.7% and as segregating when the standard deviation between donors was above 5%. To diagnose cytomegalovirus status from the catalog of TCR beta chain sequences, a statistical classification framework was built. In a later analysis, TCR nucleotide sequences were compared against IMGT/GENE-DB human TR gene sequences so that V and J genes could be assigned. Using the TCRdist pipeline, a later analysis assigned CDR3 sequences along with most-parsimonious VDJ recombination scenarios. In a later analysis, each TCR beta chain was defined by its CDR3 amino acid sequence together with its V-gene family, and reads without a unique V-gene family were excluded. In a later analysis, a few hundred highly shared, low-generation-probability nucleotide sequences were removed to address suspected cross-contamination and a sequencing artifact. In a later analysis, a clonal expansion index was calculated for each public chain from normalized within-repertoire ranks of inferred template counts. A later analysis computed generation probabilities with a VDJ recombination model fitted to out-of-frame rearrangements, and checked the results against IGoR. In a later analysis, hypergeometric tests were used to score TCR-TCR, TCR-HLA and TCR-CMV co-occurrence, with a repertoire-size bias correction applied to TCR pairs. In a later analysis, false discovery rates were estimated by permuting HLA or CMV assignments 20 times. A later analysis grouped co-occurring TCRs with DBSCAN, adding TCRdist sequence similarity when clustering within HLA-allele-positive subsets. For co-occurrence clustering, repertoires with fewer than 30,000 or more than 120,000 public chains were excluded, along with five or six repertoires with anomalous nucleotide sharing. TCRdb retrieved this table from immuneACCESS and kept in-frame rearrangements only. Not all clones are present; in checked studies, unresolved V genes account for under half, and no reason is known for the remainder. D and trimming were read from the DNA, whereas the V and J calls and clone size are those reported in that table. The table for this sample records about 70,000 clones. The ten largest clonotypes hold roughly 2.4% of the sample.

Trimming accounts for 1 base at V and 3 bases at J, while the number of junction bases matched to no gene is 2. Inclusive of the bounding cysteine and phenylalanine, the CDR3 is 14 residues long. Solely the CDR3 DNA is kept, with 42 bases framed from the first base. CDR1 MNHNS and CDR2 SASEGT are derived from the germline V gene. Turning to this clone: Its recognized antigen is unknown.

Points the paper makes about the study in general: While some public TCRs were present in many individuals, most TCR sequences turned up only very rarely across donors. Only TCR beta chains were sequenced in this cohort, and the absence of alpha or paired-chain data limited detectable features. A later genetic analysis associated a missense DCLRE1C variant with V-gene and J-gene trimming of TCR beta chains, and an independent cohort replicated the association. The presence/absence analyses assumed that sequencing depth was roughly uniform across donors, and that assumption may not be true. Some IMGT-functional V segments, including TRBV6-2 and TRBV6-3, could not be distinguished by the 87-base-pair reads and were therefore excluded. A further reported finding was that TCR beta sequences accurately predicted the HLA-A and HLA-B alleles for most subjects in the first cohort. Immune exposure information for the cohort was limited to CMV serostatus. The authors suggested that the approach could potentially be generalized to other disease states and immunological phenotypes. The study gave a list of under 200 TCR beta chains associated with cytomegalovirus. In vitro tests confirmed that a few of the cytomegalovirus-associated TCR beta chains recognize cytomegalovirus antigens. Compared with the roughly 700-donor mean, donors in an Asian-associated ancestry cluster had fewer N-insertions in productive TCRs, according to a later genetic analysis. In a later analysis, several top co-occurrence clusters were reported to appear linked to parvovirus B19, influenza, CMV and Epstein-Barr virus. Because some donors lacked HLA typing at each locus, the association tests relied only on the typed subset. Strong co-occurrence of HLA alleles, especially DR and DQ, made assigning TCR associations to individual alleles difficult. In an earlier analysis of about 540 of the donors, most TCR beta V segments were observed in productive rearrangements about 87% or about 30% of the time, broadly matching IMGT annotations. The classifier was reported to diagnose cytomegalovirus status with high specificity and sensitivity in both the original cohort and the validation cohort. A cluster of highly shared sequence variants was judged likely to be a technical artifact of the sequencing pipeline. A later analysis associated some 17,000 TCR beta sequences with specific HLA alleles at a false discovery rate of 0.05. Because counts were too low, seventeen rarely observed V segments, including chromosome 9 orphons, were left out of the earlier analysis of over 550 of the donors. Linkage disequilibrium might explain the correlated functional status among segregating V segments, but an unknown experimental factor could not be excluded. In a later analysis, HLA-associated TCR beta chains were found to be more clonally expanded and to have lower generation probabilities than equally common non-associated chains. A later analysis found that most CMV-associated TCR beta chains appeared HLA-restricted, with HLA associations seemingly driven largely by CMV exposure. In a later analysis, the rate of TCR association differed among HLA loci, with DRB1 alleles having the most associated TCRs and HLA-C alleles having the fewest.

The cohort consisted of 650 to 700 healthy bone marrow donors. At the time of sampling, all cohort members were nominally healthy, though unrecorded immune exposures were likely present. The donor tested CMV seropositive and was one of the 289 seropositive cohort members. Every donor gave a peripheral blood sample, and the peripheral blood mononuclear cells from that sample were used for TCR beta sequencing. The Qiagen DNeasy Blood Extraction Kit was used to extract genomic DNA from the blood cell samples. The clonotype was recovered from a female donor in good health and CMV-seropositive. Material: PBMCs. The chain joins TRBV6-1 to TRBJ2-7, and 8 bases in between align with TRBD1. Here the CDR3 is given as CASSEGTGIYEQYF. The DNA sequence follows: TGTGCCAGCAGTGAAGGGACAGGGATCTACGAGCAGTACTTC.